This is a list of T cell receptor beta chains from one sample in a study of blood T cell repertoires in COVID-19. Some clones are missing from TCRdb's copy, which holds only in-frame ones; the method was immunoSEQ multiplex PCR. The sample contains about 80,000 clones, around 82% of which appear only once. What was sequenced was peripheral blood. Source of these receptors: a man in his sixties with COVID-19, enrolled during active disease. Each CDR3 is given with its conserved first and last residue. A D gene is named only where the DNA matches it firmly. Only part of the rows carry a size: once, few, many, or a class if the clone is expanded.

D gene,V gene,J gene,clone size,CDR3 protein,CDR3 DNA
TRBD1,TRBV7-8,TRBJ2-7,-,CASSIASTQGARGYEQYF,TGTGCCAGCAGCATCGCATCAACCCAGGGGGCGCGTGGATACGAGCAGTACTTC
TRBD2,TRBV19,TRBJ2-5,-,CASSMEAGGAGTQYF,TGTGCCAGTAGTATGGAAGCGGGGGGGGCTGGGACCCAGTACTTC
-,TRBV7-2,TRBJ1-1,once,CATKAGNTEAFF,TGTGCCACCAAGGCAGGGAACACTGAAGCTTTCTTT
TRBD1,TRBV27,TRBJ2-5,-,CASSLTGFETQYF,TGTGCCAGCAGTCTGACAGGGTTCGAGACCCAGTACTTC
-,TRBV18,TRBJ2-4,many,CASSPAEADIQYF,TGTGCCAGCTCACCAGCCGAGGCGGACATTCAGTACTTC
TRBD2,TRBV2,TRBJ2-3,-,CASSPGWRGVGTDTQYF,TGTGCCAGCAGTCCCGGTTGGCGGGGGGTGGGCACAGATACGCAGTATTTT
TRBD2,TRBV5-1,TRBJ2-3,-,CASSTGLAGGTDTQYF,TGCGCCAGCAGCACGGGGCTAGCGGGAGGCACAGATACGCAGTATTTT
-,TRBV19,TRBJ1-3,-,CASSPRVGVSGNTIYF,TGTGCCAGTAGTCCCCGCGTGGGCGTCTCTGGAAACACCATATATTTT
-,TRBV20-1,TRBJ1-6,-,CSASSTAGVSYNSPLHF,TGCAGTGCTAGTAGCACAGCGGGGGTCTCCTATAATTCACCCCTCCACTTT
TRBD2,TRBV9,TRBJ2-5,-,CASSGSGVQETQYF,TGTGCCAGCAGCGGCAGCGGGGTCCAAGAGACCCAGTACTTC
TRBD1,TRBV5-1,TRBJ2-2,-,CASRMTGGRGGELFF,TGCGCCAGCAGGATGACAGGGGGCCGTGGCGGGGAGCTGTTTTTT
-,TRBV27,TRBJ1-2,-,CASSDVGTGTNYGYTF,TGTGCCAGCAGCGATGTGGGAACAGGGACCAACTATGGCTACACCTTC
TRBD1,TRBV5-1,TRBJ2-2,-,CASSLAGQGAIGELFF,TGCGCCAGCAGCTTGGCCGGACAGGGGGCGATCGGGGAGCTGTTTTTT
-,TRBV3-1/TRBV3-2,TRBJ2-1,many,CASSEPHNEQFF,TGTGCCAGCAGCGAGCCCCATAATGAGCAGTTCTTC
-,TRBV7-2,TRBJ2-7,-,CASSLGGHEQYF,TGTGCCAGCAGCTTAGGTGGGCACGAGCAGTACTTC
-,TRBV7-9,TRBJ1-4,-,CASSGGGGAGEKLFF,TGTGCCAGCAGCGGCGGCGGGGGCGCCGGTGAAAAACTGTTTTTT
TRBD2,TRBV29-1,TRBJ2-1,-,CSVREASGRGGYNEQFF,TGCAGCGTGAGGGAGGCTAGCGGGAGGGGGGGATACAATGAGCAGTTCTTC
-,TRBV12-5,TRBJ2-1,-,CASGSTSLHEQFF,TGTGCTAGTGGTTCTACCTCCCTTCACGAGCAGTTCTTC
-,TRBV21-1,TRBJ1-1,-,CASSKKGLGQKAFF,TGTGCCAGCAGCAAAAAGGGGCTAGGACAAAAAGCTTTCTTT
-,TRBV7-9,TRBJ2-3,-,CASSPIGGPGDTQYF,TGTGCCAGCAGTCCCATCGGGGGGCCAGGAGATACGCAGTATTTT
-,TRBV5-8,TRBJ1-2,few,CASSLLFRGPNYGYTF,TGTGCCAGCAGCTTGTTGTTCCGGGGTCCGAACTATGGCTACACCTTC
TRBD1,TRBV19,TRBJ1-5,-,CARDRQGVRNQPQHF,TGTGCCAGAGACCGACAGGGGGTGCGCAATCAGCCCCAGCATTTT
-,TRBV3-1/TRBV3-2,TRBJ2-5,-,CASSQDYSQETQYF,TGTGCCAGCAGCCAAGACTACTCCCAAGAGACCCAGTACTTC
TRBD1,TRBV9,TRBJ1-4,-,CASSGRQGNEKLFF,TGTGCCAGCAGCGGTCGACAGGGTAATGAAAAACTGTTTTTT
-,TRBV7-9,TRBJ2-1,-,CASSSEGGGLYNEQFF,TGTGCCAGCAGCTCAGAGGGCGGGGGCCTGTACAATGAGCAGTTCTTC
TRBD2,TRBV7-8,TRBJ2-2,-,CASSLASSGGNTGELFF,TGTGCCAGCAGCTTAGCGTCTAGCGGGGGGAACACCGGGGAGCTGTTTTTT
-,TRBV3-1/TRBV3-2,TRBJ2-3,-,CASSQAGSGGARDTQYF,TGTGCCAGCAGCCAAGCGGGGAGTGGGGGGGCAAGGGATACGCAGTATTTT
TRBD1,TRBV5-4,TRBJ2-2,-,CASSLGPGTGGVMKTGELFF,TGTGCCAGCAGCTTGGGACCGGGGACAGGGGGTGTAATGAAGACCGGGGAGCTGTTTTTT
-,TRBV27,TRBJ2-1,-,CASSNSGTTPGEQFF,TGTGCCAGCAGTAACTCCGGGACAACCCCCGGGGAGCAGTTCTTC
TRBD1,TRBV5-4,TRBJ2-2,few,CASSSKQGVATGELFF,TGTGCCAGCAGCTCCAAGCAGGGGGTAGCGACCGGGGAGCTGTTTTTT
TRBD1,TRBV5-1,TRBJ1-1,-,CASSLEGAKNTEAFF,TGCGCCAGCAGCTTGGAGGGGGCCAAGAACACTGAAGCTTTCTTT
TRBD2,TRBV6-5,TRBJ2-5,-,CASRNTLGGLETQYF,TGTGCCAGCAGGAACACCTTGGGGGGGTTAGAGACCCAGTACTTC
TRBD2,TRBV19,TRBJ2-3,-,CASSIDSGRGTDTQYF,TGTGCCAGTAGTATAGATTCGGGGAGGGGCACAGATACGCAGTATTTT
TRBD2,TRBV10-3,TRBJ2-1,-,CAISESGTSGIVRSYNEQFF,TGTGCCATCAGTGAATCTGGGACTAGCGGGATAGTGCGATCCTACAATGAGCAGTTCTTC
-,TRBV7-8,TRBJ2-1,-,CASSLYSYNEQFF,TGTGCCAGCAGCTTGTACTCCTACAATGAGCAGTTCTTC
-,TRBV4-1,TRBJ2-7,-,CASSLGPLSYEQYF,TGCGCCAGCAGCCTTGGGCCCCTATCCTACGAGCAGTACTTC
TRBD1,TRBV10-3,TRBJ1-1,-,CAISETTGGSRAFF,TGTGCCATCAGTGAGACTACAGGGGGTAGTCGAGCTTTCTTT
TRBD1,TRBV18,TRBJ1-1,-,CASSPGQGNTEAFF,TGTGCCAGCTCACCGGGACAGGGGAACACTGAAGCTTTCTTT
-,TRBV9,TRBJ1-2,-,CASSPGLRDGYTF,TGTGCCAGCAGCCCGGGACTGCGCGATGGCTACACCTTC
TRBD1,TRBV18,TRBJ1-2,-,CASSPRGQGDYGYTF,TGTGCCAGCTCACCTCGCGGACAGGGGGACTATGGCTACACCTTC
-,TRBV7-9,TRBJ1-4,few,CASSPPGKEGYEKLFF,TGTGCCAGCAGCCCTCCGGGAAAGGAGGGTTATGAAAAACTGTTTTTT
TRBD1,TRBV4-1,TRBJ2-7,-,CASSQVGRQGIYEQYF,TGCGCCAGCAGCCAAGTTGGTAGACAGGGTATCTACGAGCAGTACTTC
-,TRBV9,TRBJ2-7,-,CASSSGYEQYF,TGTGCCAGCAGTAGCGGCTACGAGCAGTACTTC
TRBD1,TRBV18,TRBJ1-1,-,CASSATGTANTEAFF,TGTGCCAGCTCAGCCACCGGGACAGCGAACACTGAAGCTTTCTTT
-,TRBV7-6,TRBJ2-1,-,CASSGRGGGDEQFF,TGTGCCAGCAGCGGGAGGGGGGGAGGCGATGAGCAGTTCTTC
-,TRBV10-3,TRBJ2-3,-,CAIRDQGGTDTQYF,TGTGCCATCAGGGATCAAGGGGGCACAGATACGCAGTATTTT
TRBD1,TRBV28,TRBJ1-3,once,CASSLDRVSDTIYF,TGTGCCAGCAGTTTAGACAGGGTTTCGGACACCATATATTTT
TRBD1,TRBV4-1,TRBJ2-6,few,CASSQEGQGSGANVLTF,TGCGCCAGCAGCCAAGAGGGACAGGGGTCTGGGGCCAACGTCCTGACTTTC
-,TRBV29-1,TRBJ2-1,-,CSVGDAGEQFF,TGCAGCGTGGGGGACGCGGGGGAGCAGTTCTTC
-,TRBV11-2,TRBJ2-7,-,CASSFTDGEVEQYF,TGTGCCAGCAGCTTTACCGACGGCGAGGTCGAGCAGTACTTC
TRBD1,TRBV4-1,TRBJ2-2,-,CASSRGQAGELFF,TGCGCCAGCAGCCGGGGACAGGCCGGGGAGCTGTTTTTT
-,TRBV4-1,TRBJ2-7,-,CASSHTGGSGFEQYF,TGCGCCAGCAGCCATACTGGGGGAAGCGGGTTCGAGCAGTACTTC
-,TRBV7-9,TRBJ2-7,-,CASSPGQGPYEQYF,TGTGCCAGCAGCCCGGGGCAGGGGCCCTACGAGCAGTACTTC
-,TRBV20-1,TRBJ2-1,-,CSASVLGEQFF,TGCAGTGCTAGTGTCCTCGGGGAGCAGTTCTTC
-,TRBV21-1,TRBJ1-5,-,CASSKVGRGRLNQPQHF,TGTGCCAGCAGCAAAGTCGGCAGGGGAAGACTAAATCAGCCCCAGCATTTT
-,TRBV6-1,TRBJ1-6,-,CASSEANGAFNSPLHF,TGTGCCAGCAGTGAAGCTAACGGAGCTTTTAATTCACCCCTCCACTTT
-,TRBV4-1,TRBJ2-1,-,CASSPPDSSYNEQFF,TGCGCCAGCAGCCCCCCGGACAGTTCCTACAATGAGCAGTTCTTC
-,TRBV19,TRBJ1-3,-,CASRDRSSGNTIYF,TGTGCCAGTAGGGACAGAAGCTCTGGAAACACCATATATTTT
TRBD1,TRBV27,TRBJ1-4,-,CASRPDRANEKLFF,TGTGCCAGCAGGCCGGACAGGGCCAATGAAAAACTGTTTTTT